The text below deals with one T cell receptor beta chain. Its cognate antigen is unknown. This entry belongs to a study of T cell clonotyping in hematopoietic cell transplantation. Study-wide results and limits: Cells were unsorted, so CD4 and CD8 contributions were not separated. Pathologically expanded recipient clonotypes increased progressively from day 30 to day 180 as diversity fell.

Germline trimming cut 4 bases from V and 4 bases from J; bases unmatched to any gene: 10. This CDR3 spans 16 amino acids. The V gene's germline CDR1 is SGHAT and CDR2 FQNNGV. Clones were sequenced by immunoSEQ multiplex PCR, and TCRdb holds only the in-frame ones, with some missing. The sample yields 8,700 or so clones, approximately 85% seen once. Source: PBMCs, taken 180 days after allogeneic stem cell transplant. The TCR comes from a female patient in her 30s who had an allogeneic stem cell transplant, so the T cells may come from the graft donor. Some clones in this sample may be carry-over from other donors' samples. V is TRBV11-2 and J is TRBJ1-3, with TRBD1 identical over 7 bases. The CDR3 sequence: CASSSVNRGLGNTIYF. Written as DNA, the CDR3 is TGTGCCAGCAGCTCTGTTAACAGGGGACTCGGAAACACCATATATTTT.